The clone carrying this T cell receptor beta chain has more than one count but fewer than ten. What it recognizes is unknown. The data were taken from a study of OX40 agonist ivuxolimab in advanced cancers. Here immunoSEQ multiplex PCR was the method, and the copy in TCRdb shows in-frame clones only, minus some. The sample has under 65,000 clones; approximately 89% are singletons. The study sampled blood at baseline, cycle 4 day 1, and cycle 7 day 1. Trimming stripped 2 bases from V and 0 bases from J, with 7 bases between. Germline values: CDR1 GTSNPN, CDR2 SVGIG (reference sequence). The CDR3 has 13 amino acids. Findings and caveats of the study: Partial responders at 0.1-3.0 mg/kg showed near-lowest clonal expansion. CD4+ T cells averaged fewer expanded clones than CD8+ T cells.

This chain connects TRBV30 to TRBJ1-2; no definite D call. The sample in question was CD4+ or CD8+ T cells sorted from blood, obtained in a trial of the OX40 agonist ivuxolimab. The source of this sequence is an adult with an advanced solid tumor such as melanoma, head and neck, liver or kidney cancer. CDR3 residues: CAWSSGTNYGYTF. CDR3 DNA sequence: TGTGCCTGGAGTAGCGGAACTAACTATGGCTACACCTTC.